The 5 T cell receptor beta chains presented below share a single source sample, sequenced in a study of a mutant IDH1 vaccine in newly diagnosed glioma (dated by TCRdb to the early 2020s). The time point label, read with the paper, signifies: week 5, during vaccination. A 20-mer mutant IDH1 peptide at 300 micrograms in Montanide made up each vaccine dose, which was injected subcutaneously together with topical imiquimod. The receptor library was made with the immunoSEQ multiplex PCR assay. Here the immuneACCESS table is served through TCRdb, limited to in-frame sequences with V and J called. Missing clones are a known gap in these copies; in checked studies unresolved V genes cover under half, and the rest lacks a known reason. The sample records roughly 34,000 clones, 50% to 60% of which are singletons. The biggest ten clones account for 11% of the sample. These receptors' antigens are unknown.

Sequencing used PBMCs, obtained from a glioma patient whose treatment included an IDH1 peptide vaccine. These receptors all stem from a woman between 18 and 29 years old with glioma.

The V and J genes are TRBV10-2 and TRBJ2-1; 11 bases fit TRBD2. The CDR3 consists of 17 residues. With 2 bases clipped from V and 5 bases from J, the junction kept 8 bases outside the gene matches. Germline-derived CDR1 and CDR2 are WSHSY and SAAADI. CDR3 region: CASSEVPGTSGNNEQFF. DNA of the CDR3: TGCGCCAGCAGTGAGGTACCCGGGACTAGCGGAAACAATGAGCAGTTCTTC.

The chain recombines TRBV2 with TRBJ2-3; 15 nucleotides agree with TRBD2. In germline, CDR1 is SNHLY, CDR2 FYNNEI. The junction had 5 bases not matched to a gene; V was cut back by 4 bases and J by 3 bases. The CDR3 covers 17 residues. For the CDR3, the DNA is TGTGCCAGCAGTGGGATAGGACTAGCGGGAGGGACAGATACGCAGTATTTT. It translates to CASSGIGLAGGTDTQYF.

The CDR3 sequence: CASSTPGLSYGYTF. The CDR3 bases are TGCGCCAGCAGCACCCCGGGGCTTAGCTATGGCTACACCTTC. The V gene is TRBV5-1, the J gene TRBJ1-2, with TRBD1 as a possible D gene (5 bases). The CDR3 is 14 amino acids. Germline values: CDR1 SGHRS, CDR2 YFSETQ. Trimming shortened V by 4 bases and J by 4 bases, and 14 bases separated the two germline ends.

The gene calls are TRBV19 and TRBJ1-5; D gene ambiguous. In germline, CDR1 is LNHDA, CDR2 SQIVND (reference sequence). Trimming took off 7 bases at V and 4 bases at J, with 8 bases between the two ends. The CDR3 runs 12 residues. CDR3 DNA: TGTGCCAGTACTAAACTTAATCAGCCCCAGCATTTT. This sequence encodes CASTKLNQPQHF.

In the case of this clone: Mismatch with germline at one junction end may stem from a read error. Other DNA variants within this sample encode the same CDR3. The CDR3 nucleotides are TGTGCCAGCAGCGGGGGAGCTACCAACTATGGCTATACCTTC. Translation: CASSGGATNYGYTF. The chain recombines TRBV4-2 with TRBJ1-2; TRBD1 might be the D (5 bases). The CDR3 spans 14 residues. Per germline, CDR1 LGHNA and CDR2 YNFKEQ.